This TCR beta chain derives from a study of T-cell reconstitution after alpha-beta-depleted transplantation in children. Study-level findings and limits: Several patients had high TCRbeta diversity at day 60; it came from surviving recipient T cells and thymic progenitors. As was reported, about two months after transplant, alpha-beta T cells came from several hundred expanded graft clones.

Unique molecular identifiers were used to barcode this TCRbeta library. Using its own MiXCR run on the PCR reads, TCRdb lists one record per CDR3 protein. Of hundreds of thousands of distinct CDR3 sequences listed, more than 20% are singletons. There are many counts of this clonotype. The antigen is undetermined. The V segment lost 0 bases and the J segment 3 bases; nucleotides outside the gene matches: 2. The CDR3 loop spans 14 amino acids. Germline V gene lookup returns CDR1 LNHNV and CDR2 YYDKDF (reference sequence). This sequence originates from a female patient aged 2-9 years who had a stem cell transplant for congenital amegakaryocytic thrombocytopenia, so the T cells may come from the graft donor. The chain is built from TRBV15 and TRBJ2-7; TRBD1 agrees at 7 bases. This material consisted of PBMCs, mostly from graft donor cells, taken 360 days after TCRalphabeta/CD19-depleted stem cell transplant. Written as DNA, the CDR3 is TGTGCCACCAGCAGAGATCCAGGGGGCTACGAGCAGTACTTC. Translated, it gives CATSRDPGGYEQYF.